Listed here are 29 T cell receptor beta chains from one sample, sequenced in a study of blood T cell repertoires in COVID-19. Clones were sequenced by immunoSEQ multiplex PCR, and TCRdb holds only the in-frame ones, with some missing. The sample has some 300,000 clones, around nine tenths seen once. The sequenced material came from peripheral blood. Receptor source: a woman aged 25 to 39 with COVID-19, enrolled during active disease.

Written as DNA, the CDR3 is TGTGCCAGCTCACCTGAAGTCCCTGGTCCCTACTACGAGCAGTACGTC. This encodes CASSPEVPGPYYEQYV. V and J are TRBV18 and TRBJ2-7; D gene uncertain. V was clipped by 3 bases and J by 3 bases, with 18 bases between them. The CDR3 is made up of 16 amino acids. The germline gives CDR1 KGHSH, CDR2 LQKENI.

This CDR3 is CASSPQGSGAEAFF. The CDR3 coding sequence is TGTGCCAGCAGTCCCCAGGGGAGCGGAGCTGAAGCTTTCTTT. The V gene is TRBV6-1, the J gene TRBJ1-1; D is perhaps TRBD1 (6 bases). This CDR3 comprises 14 residues. Per germline, CDR1 MNHNS and CDR2 SASEGT. V lost 5 bases and J lost 6, with 16 bases in between.

This clone was seen just once. The chain is built from TRBV5-4 and TRBJ1-6, with 9 bases aligning to TRBD1. V trimming: 2 bases; J trimming: 6 bases; junction bases outside the gene matches: 9. The germline CDR1 and CDR2 sequences are SGHNT and YYREEE (reference sequence). This CDR3 has 17 residues. CDR3 DNA: TGTGCCAGCAGCTTACGGACAGGGGCGAACTCTAATTCACCCCTCCACTTT. Translated: CASSLRTGANSNSPLHF.

The chain couples TRBV3-1 (or the pseudogene TRBV3-2) to TRBJ1-1; tentative D call: TRBD1 (6 bases). The CDR3 runs to 16 residues. CDR1 and CDR2 (germline): LGHDT, YNNKEL (reference sequence). V lost 3 bases, J lost 3 bases, and 17 bases lay in between. This CDR3 is CASSHYTGTPYTEAFF. CDR3 coding DNA: TGTGCCAGCAGCCATTATACCGGGACACCGTACACTGAAGCTTTCTTT.

The chain recombines TRBV28 with TRBJ1-4; TRBD1 is a possible D gene (5 bases). There are 16 residues in the CDR3. CDR1 and CDR2 from the germline V gene are MDHEN and SYDVKM. Trimming left V 3 bases short and J 4 bases short, with 15 bases between. The CDR3 bases are TGTGCCAGCAGTTTGGGGGTTGGGGGGATTAATGAAAAACTGTTTTTT. It is translated as CASSLGVGGINEKLFF.

The table lists this clone with a few counts. V usage is TRBV2 and J usage is TRBJ1-5, with 8 bases that match TRBD1. The CDR3 is 13 residues long. CDR1 and CDR2 (germline): SNHLY, FYNNEI. V was clipped by 7 bases and J by 7 bases; unmatched bases: 6. CDR3 in amino acids: CASTGGERQPQHF. The CDR3 region has the DNA TGTGCCAGCACAGGGGGCGAAAGGCAGCCCCAGCATTTT.

This chain connects TRBV20-1 to TRBJ1-4; tentatively, D is TRBD1 (5 bases). With 3 bases removed from V and 10 bases from J, the gap between germline ends came to 18 bases. CDR1 and CDR2 (germline): DFQATT, SNEGSKA (reference sequence). The CDR3 loop spans 14 amino acids. CDR3 region: CSASGREGWGKLFF. CDR3 sequence (DNA): TGCAGTGCTAGTGGCAGGGAGGGGTGGGGAAAACTGTTTTTT.

Written as DNA, the CDR3 is TGTGCCAGCCAGGCCGGCCAGGGGGGCTACGAGCAGTACTTC. Its translation: CASQAGQGGYEQYF. The chain has TRBV3-1 (or the pseudogene TRBV3-2) and TRBJ2-7, with D maybe TRBD1 (7 bases). V lost 8 bases and J lost 3, with 17 bases in between. The CDR3 sequence is 14 residues long. From germline, CDR1 is LGHDT and CDR2 YNNKEL (reference sequence).

The chain recombines TRBV3-1 (or the pseudogene TRBV3-2) with TRBJ1-1; no clear D gene. CDR1 and CDR2 from the germline V gene are LGHDT and YNNKEL (reference sequence). V was cut by 0 bases and J by 8 bases, with 7 bases left in between. The CDR3 is 12 residues long. The CDR3 protein is CASSQEDFEAFF. CDR3 DNA sequence: TGTGCCAGCAGCCAAGAGGACTTCGAAGCTTTCTTT.

The gene calls are TRBV5-5 and TRBJ2-7; a weak D match, TRBD1 (6 bases). V was cut by 0 bases and J by 2 bases, with 12 bases left in between. The CDR3 is made up of 15 amino acids. The germline CDR1 and CDR2 sequences are SGHKS and YYEKEE (reference sequence). The CDR3 here is CASSLGPTGTYEQYV. The DNA of the CDR3 is TGTGCCAGCAGCTTGGGGCCTACAGGGACCTACGAGCAGTACGTC.

The gene calls are TRBV19 and TRBJ1-2, with D maybe TRBD1 (6 bases). The CDR3 has 13 amino acids. The germline V gene encodes CDR1 LNHDA and CDR2 SQIVND (reference sequence). V was shortened by 3 bases and J by 4 bases, with 9 bases between the two germline ends. CDR3 in amino acids: CASSIGQSYGYTF. In nucleotides, the CDR3 is TGTGCCAGTAGTATCGGACAGTCCTATGGCTACACCTTC.

The rearrangement uses TRBV6-6 and TRBJ1-4; no clear D gene. The germline V and J ends were trimmed by 5 bases and 8 bases, with 12 bases remaining between them. Looked up from germline, CDR1 is MNHNY and CDR2 is SVGAGI (reference sequence). This CDR3 has 13 residues. DNA of the CDR3: TGTGCCAGCAGTCAAAGAAGCGAGGAAAAACTGTTTTTT. Protein product: CASSQRSEEKLFF.

The V call is TRBV19, the J call TRBJ1-4, with a possible D match to TRBD1 (6 bases). The CDR3 extends over 14 amino acids. Germline-derived CDR1 and CDR2 are LNHDA and SQIVND (reference sequence). Deletions cut 10 bases from V and 0 bases from J, with 12 bases between. The CDR3 protein is CATPPGATNEKLFF. The CDR3 bases are TGTGCCACCCCCCCAGGGGCAACTAATGAAAAACTGTTTTTT. Filled out from reference TRBV19 and TRBJ1-4, the complete variable domain reads DGGITQSPKYLFRKEGQNVTLSCEQNLNHDAMYWYRQDPGQGLRLIYYSQIVNDFQKGDIAEGYSVSREKKESFPLTVTSAQKNPTAFYLCATPPGATNEKLFFGSGTQLSVL.

V usage is TRBV30 and J usage is TRBJ1-1; D unclear. The length of the CDR3 is 12 residues. Germline V gene sequence: CDR1 GTSNPN, CDR2 SVGIG (reference sequence). V was clipped by 1 base and J by 1 base, with 4 bases between them. In nucleotides, the CDR3 is TGTGCCTGGAGTGCAGAGAACACTGAAGCTTTCTTT. Its translation is CAWSAENTEAFF.

This chain joins TRBV5-8 and TRBJ2-4, with D unresolved. CDR3 length equals 13 residues. Trimming left V 1 base short and J 9 bases short, with 11 bases between. Germline V gene lookup returns CDR1 SGHTS and CDR2 YDEGEE. CDR3 coding DNA: TGTGCCAGCAGCTTGCCTCGGGTGGGCATTCAGTACTTC. It yields the protein CASSLPRVGIQYF.

The genes are TRBV7-7 and TRBJ2-5, with 14 bases identical to TRBD2. From germline, CDR1 is SSHAT and CDR2 FNYEAQ (reference sequence). The CDR3 totals 16 residues. The V gene end was trimmed by 5 bases and the J gene end by 4 bases; junction bases not matched to a gene: 6. The CDR3 region has the DNA TGTGCCAGCAGCAAAAGACTAGCGGGGGGGCTAGAGACCCAGTACTTC. Its translation is CASSKRLAGGLETQYF. Together with reference TRBV7-7 and TRBJ2-5, the CDR3 gives the full variable domain: GAGVSQSPRYKVTKRGQDVTLRCDPISSHATLYWYQQALGQGPEFLTYFNYEAQPDKSGLPSDRFSAERPEGSISTLTIQRTEQRDSAMYRCASSKRLAGGLETQYFGPGTRLLVL.

The CDR3 nucleotides read TGTGCCAGCAGCAGACTTCTGGGGGGGCGCTACGAGCAGTACGTC. This encodes CASSRLLGGRYEQYV. This chain links TRBV5-4 with TRBJ2-7; D might be TRBD2 (7 bases). Trimming removed 4 bases from V and 3 bases from J, with 17 bases in between. This CDR3 region has 15 residues. The germline CDR1 and CDR2 sequences are SGHNT and YYREEE (reference sequence).

The J gene is TRBJ2-7, the V gene TRBV6-5, with 7 bases identical to TRBD2. CDR1 and CDR2 (germline): MNHEY, SVGAGI. Trimming removed 2 bases from V and 1 base from J; junction bases left unmatched: 8. CDR3 size: 16 residues. CDR3 in amino acids: CASSYGLGEGSYEQYF. The CDR3 nucleotides are TGTGCCAGCAGTTACGGATTGGGGGAGGGATCCTACGAGCAGTACTTC.

The rearrangement links TRBV2 to TRBJ1-2; D may be TRBD1 (6 bases). Germline assignment: CDR1 SNHLY and CDR2 FYNNEI. Trimming took off 5 bases at V and 5 bases at J, with 9 bases between the two ends. The CDR3 has 12 amino acids. In DNA form, the CDR3 reads TGTGCCAGCAGTCAGGACAGATATGGCTACACCTTC. The encoded protein is CASSQDRYGYTF.

As DNA, the CDR3 is TGTGCCAGCAGCCTCAGGGGCGAGCAGTACGTC. Residues: CASSLRGEQYV. This chain links TRBV5-5 with TRBJ2-7; maybe TRBD1 (6 bases). Germline CDR1 is SGHKS and CDR2 is YYEKEE (reference sequence). The CDR3 totals 11 residues. Trimming removed 4 bases at V and 6 bases at J, with 8 bases between.

This rearrangement joins TRBV11-2 to TRBJ1-6; TRBD1 might be the D (5 bases). Germline CDR1 SGHAT, CDR2 FQNNGV. The CDR3 loop spans 14 amino acids. V lost 5 bases, J lost 9 bases, and 14 bases lay in between. In nucleotides, the CDR3 is TGTGCCAGCAGCGGACAAGTCAGGGTTTCACCCCTCCACTTT. Its protein product is CASSGQVRVSPLHF.

The V and J genes are TRBV7-2 and TRBJ1-1, with D perhaps TRBD1 (5 bases). CDR3 length: 16 amino acids. The ends were cut back, 0 bases at V and 1 base at J, with 12 bases in the middle. CDR1 and CDR2 (germline): SGHTA, FQGNSA. The CDR3 region has the DNA TGTGCCAGCAGCTTAGCGGGTCCCAGGGCGAACACTGAAGCTTTCTTT. Encoded protein: CASSLAGPRANTEAFF.

This clone was recorded once. The chain couples TRBV5-6 to TRBJ1-1; 7 positions agree with TRBD1. This CDR3 region has 13 residues. With 4 bases clipped from V and 12 bases from J, the junction kept 12 bases outside the gene matches. The germline V gene encodes CDR1 SGHDT and CDR2 YYEEEE. Here the CDR3 DNA reads TGTGCCAGCAGCATGAATCGACAGGGTGTGACTTTCTTT. It encodes CASSMNRQGVTFF.

The chain uses TRBV11-3 and TRBJ2-7; D may be TRBD2 (7 bases). Germline CDR1 SGHNT, CDR2 YENEEA. Trimming took 0 bases from V and 3 from J, leaving 12 bases between them. CDR3 size: 15 residues. CDR3 protein: CASSLDEGGSYEQYV. For the CDR3, the DNA is TGTGCCAGCAGCTTAGACGAGGGGGGGAGCTACGAGCAGTACGTC.

The genes are TRBV5-1 and TRBJ2-1, with TRBD2 identical over 8 bases. Germline V gene sequence: CDR1 SGHRS, CDR2 YFSETQ. Trimming at V came to 0 bases and at J to 4 bases, leaving 12 bases not matched to a gene. The CDR3 has 18 amino acids. The CDR3: CASSLDPLDGGAYNEQFF. The CDR3 DNA reads as TGCGCCAGCAGCTTGGATCCTCTCGACGGGGGGGCGTACAATGAGCAGTTCTTC. Filled out from reference TRBV5-1 and TRBJ2-1, the complete variable domain reads KAGVTQTPRYLIKTRGQQVTLSCSPISGHRSVSWYQQTPGQGLQFLFEYFSETQRNKGNFPGRFSGRQFSNSRSEMNVSTLELGDSALYLCASSLDPLDGGAYNEQFFGPGTRLTVL.

The CDR3 spells CASSQDLRDSVTYGYTF. The CDR3 DNA reads TGTGCCAGCAGCCAAGACTTGAGGGACAGTGTAACCTATGGCTACACCTTC. The chain has TRBV4-2 and TRBJ1-2; 7 bases are shared with TRBD1. The CDR3 is 17 amino acids. The germline V gene encodes CDR1 LGHNA and CDR2 YNFKEQ. V was pared by 0 bases and J by 4 bases, with 11 bases of the junction left unmatched.

This chain joins TRBV5-8 and TRBJ2-7; tentative D call: TRBD1 (5 bases). CDR3 length: 15 residues. Germline V gene data show CDR1 as SGHTS and CDR2 as YDEGEE. The V end lost 0 bases, the J end lost 4 bases, and 14 bases lay between the germline ends. The CDR3 is CASSLEPQGRYEQYF. The CDR3 DNA reads TGTGCCAGCAGCTTGGAGCCCCAGGGCAGGTACGAGCAGTACTTC.

This sequence joins TRBV6-6 and TRBJ2-7, with 8 bases that match TRBD2. V lost 6 bases to trimming and J lost 11 bases; unmatched junction nucleotides: 15. CDR1 MNHNY and CDR2 SVGAGI come from the germline V gene (reference sequence). This CDR3 is built from 14 residues. The CDR3 DNA sequence: TGTGCCAGCAGACCACAGGGTGCTAGCGGGTTTGAGTACGTC. It codes for CASRPQGASGFEYV.

V is TRBV7-9 and J is TRBJ1-2, with D possibly TRBD1 on 5 matching bases. The V gene lost 8 bases and the J gene lost 5 bases, with 21 bases spanning the gap. The CDR3 sequence is 15 residues long. CDR1 SEHNR and CDR2 FQNEAQ come from the germline V gene (reference sequence). CDR3 coding DNA: TGTGCCAGCGCCCCCGGCGGGGCCTCCTATTATGGCTACACCTTC. Protein: CASAPGGASYYGYTF.